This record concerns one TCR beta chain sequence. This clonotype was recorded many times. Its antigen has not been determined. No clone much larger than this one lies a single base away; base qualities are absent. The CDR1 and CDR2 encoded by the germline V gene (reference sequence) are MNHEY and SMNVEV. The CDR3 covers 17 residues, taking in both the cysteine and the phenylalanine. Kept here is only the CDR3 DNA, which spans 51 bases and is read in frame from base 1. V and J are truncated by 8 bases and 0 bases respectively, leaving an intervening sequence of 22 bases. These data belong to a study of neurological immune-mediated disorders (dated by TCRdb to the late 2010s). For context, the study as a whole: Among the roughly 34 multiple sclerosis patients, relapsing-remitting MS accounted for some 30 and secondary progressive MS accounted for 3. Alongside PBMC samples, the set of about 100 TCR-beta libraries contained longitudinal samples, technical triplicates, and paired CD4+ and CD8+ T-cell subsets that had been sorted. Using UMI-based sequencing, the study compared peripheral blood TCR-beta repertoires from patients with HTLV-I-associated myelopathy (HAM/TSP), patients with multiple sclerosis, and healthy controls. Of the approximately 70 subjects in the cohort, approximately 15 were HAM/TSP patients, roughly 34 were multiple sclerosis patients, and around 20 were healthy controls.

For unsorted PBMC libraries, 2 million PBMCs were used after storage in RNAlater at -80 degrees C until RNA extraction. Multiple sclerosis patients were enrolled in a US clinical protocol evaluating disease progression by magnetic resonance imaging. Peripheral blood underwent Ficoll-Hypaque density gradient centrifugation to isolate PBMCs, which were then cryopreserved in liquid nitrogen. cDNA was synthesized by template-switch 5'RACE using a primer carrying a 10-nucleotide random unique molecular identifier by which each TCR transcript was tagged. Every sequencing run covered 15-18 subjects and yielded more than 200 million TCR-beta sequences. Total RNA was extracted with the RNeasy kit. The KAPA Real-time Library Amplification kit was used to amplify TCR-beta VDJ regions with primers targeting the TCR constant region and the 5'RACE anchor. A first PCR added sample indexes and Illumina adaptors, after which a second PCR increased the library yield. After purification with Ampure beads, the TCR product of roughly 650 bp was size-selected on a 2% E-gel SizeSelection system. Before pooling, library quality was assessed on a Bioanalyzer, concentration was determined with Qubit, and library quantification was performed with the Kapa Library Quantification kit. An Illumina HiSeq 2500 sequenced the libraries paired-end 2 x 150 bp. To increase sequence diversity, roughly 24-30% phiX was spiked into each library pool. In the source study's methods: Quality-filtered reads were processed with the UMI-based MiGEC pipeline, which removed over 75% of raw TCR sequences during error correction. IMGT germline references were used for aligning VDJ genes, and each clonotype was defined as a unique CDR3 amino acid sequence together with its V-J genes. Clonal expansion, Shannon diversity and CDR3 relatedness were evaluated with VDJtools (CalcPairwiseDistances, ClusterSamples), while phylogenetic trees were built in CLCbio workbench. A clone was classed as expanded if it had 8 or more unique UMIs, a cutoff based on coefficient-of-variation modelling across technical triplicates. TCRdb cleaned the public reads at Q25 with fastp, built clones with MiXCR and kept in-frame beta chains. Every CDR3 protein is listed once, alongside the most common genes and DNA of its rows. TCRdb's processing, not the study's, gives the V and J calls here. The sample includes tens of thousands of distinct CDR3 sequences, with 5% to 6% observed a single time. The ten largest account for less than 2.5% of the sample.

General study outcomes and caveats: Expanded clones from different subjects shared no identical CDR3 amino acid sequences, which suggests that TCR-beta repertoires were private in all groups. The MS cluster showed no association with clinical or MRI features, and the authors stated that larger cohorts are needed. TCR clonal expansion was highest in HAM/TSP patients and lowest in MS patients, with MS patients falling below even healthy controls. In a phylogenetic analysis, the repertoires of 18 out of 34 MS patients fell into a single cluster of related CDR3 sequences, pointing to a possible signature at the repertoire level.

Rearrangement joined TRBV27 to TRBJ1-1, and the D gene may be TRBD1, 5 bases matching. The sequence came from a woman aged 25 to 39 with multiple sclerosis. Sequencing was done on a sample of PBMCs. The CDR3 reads CASGPLTDWRMNTEAFF. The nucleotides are TGTGCCAGCGGACCTCTGACAGACTGGCGAATGAACACTGAAGCTTTCTTT.